This T cell receptor (beta chain) came from a study of cytomegalovirus exposure and HLA in healthy donors (dated by TCRdb to about 2017). General notes on the study: The 500 to 800 repertoires of the first cohort and the 110 or so validation repertoires were produced on the same platform, according to a later analysis. A separate validation cohort of approximately 130 different subjects was used in addition to the approximately 700-subject first cohort. To predict cytomegalovirus infection status, the study brought together high-throughput TCR immunosequencing, statistical association of individual TCRs with disease status, and machine learning. The study aimed to test whether cataloging public T cell receptors could reveal signatures of past pathogen exposure.

The germline V gene encodes CDR1 MNHEY and CDR2 SVGAGI. The CDR3 sequence holds 16 residues, the cysteine and phenylalanine included. Only the CDR3 region is kept as DNA, spanning 48 bases read in frame from base 1. At the junction V is shortened by 4 bases and J by 5 bases, with 17 bases in between. What the authors observed across the whole study: A later analysis had no HLA typing for the validation cohort, so co-occurrence there was scored across all 120 or so repertoires. In a later analysis, TCRs clustered in the first cohort were found to also tend to co-occur in the approximately 120 validation repertoires, with over 90% of cluster scores above 0. In the study, about 150 TCR beta chains were listed as associated with cytomegalovirus. According to the authors, the approach could potentially be generalized to other disease states and immunological phenotypes. In vitro tests confirmed that a few of the cytomegalovirus-associated TCR beta chains recognize cytomegalovirus antigens. While some public TCRs were present in many individuals, most TCR sequences turned up only very rarely across donors. The classifier was reported to diagnose cytomegalovirus status with high specificity and sensitivity in both the original cohort and the validation cohort.

The library was made by the immunoSEQ multiplex PCR assay. Concerning the study's data processing: A statistical classification framework was built to diagnose cytomegalovirus status from the catalog of TCR beta chain sequences. TCRdb carries this immuneACCESS record with in-frame sequences only. Its versions omit some clonotypes, under half of them owing to an unresolved V gene in the studies checked, with the rest unexplained. V and J calls and clone size are those listed in that table; D and trimming were worked out from the DNA. For this sample the table gives tens of thousands of clones, of which around 94% were detected only once. The ten largest clones add up to 2% to 2.5% of the sample. Donors formed part of the validation cohort, which comprised 120 subjects and was distinct from the first cohort of 670 or so subjects. In the case of this clone: Its antigen remains undetermined. One base away there is no much larger clone; base qualities are not given.

Sequenced: PBMCs. This TCR came from a man aged 18 to 29 in good health and CMV-seronegative. The V gene is TRBV6-5 and the J gene is TRBJ1-4; the D gene is not confidently resolved. At the DNA level, the sequence is TGTGCCAGCAGTTCCCTCCTGGGCAACTGGAATGAAAAACTGTTTTTT. Its translation is CASSSLLGNWNEKLFF.